This TCR beta chain was recorded in a study of immune evolution from preneoplasia to lung adenocarcinoma. V trimming: 1 base; J trimming: 2 bases; junction bases outside the gene matches: 10. The germline V gene has CDR1 LGHNA and CDR2 YSLEER. The CDR3 runs to 18 residues. Some clones are missing from TCRdb's copy, which holds only in-frame ones; the method was immunoSEQ multiplex PCR. Here the sample spans approximately 5,700 clones, 65% to 70% being singletons. Resections took place in Japan or China from about 2014 to 2017. Histologic diagnosis was independently verified by two lung pathologists. Remarks on this clone: Its antigen is not known. A much larger clone lies one base from this, so it may be a read error.

Whole-study results and caveats: Top clone frequencies peaked in normal lung, apparently declining through invasive adenocarcinoma. Later-stage lesions seemingly showed higher T cell density and diversity than normal lung.

This sequence originates from a person of 80 years or more with lung adenocarcinoma. The sample consisted of FFPE adjacent normal lung tissue. The rearrangement joins TRBV4-3 to TRBJ1-4; 7 bases map to TRBD1. The CDR3 spells CASSQGYRGWGTNEKLFF. The CDR3 DNA is TGCGCCAGCAGCCAAGGATACAGGGGTTGGGGCACTAATGAAAAACTGTTTTTT.